This entry features one TCR beta chain sequence. The data are from a study of blood T cell repertoires in COVID-19. Assay: immunoSEQ multiplex PCR; the TCRdb copy retains only in-frame clones and omits some. Of some 110,000 clones in the sample, about nine tenths were seen once. Germline V gene data show CDR1 as LGHNT and CDR2 as FRNRAP. The CDR3 length is 18 residues. V dropped 0 bases and J dropped 5; count of bases not matched to a gene: 15. The sequence was collected from a man aged 35 to 55 with acute or convalescent COVID-19. The J gene is TRBJ1-1, the V gene TRBV12-5, with TRBD1 matching 7 bases. Specimen: peripheral blood. This CDR3 is CASGLVDKAGGRGTEAFF. DNA of the CDR3: TGTGCTAGTGGTTTGGTAGATAAGGCAGGGGGTCGGGGAACTGAAGCTTTCTTT.